This T cell receptor beta chain comes out of a study of blood T cell repertoires in COVID-19. Whole-study context: Samples of COVID-19 (acute and convalescent) were obtained from the United States, Italy and Spain.

Germline assignment: CDR1 SGHTA and CDR2 FQGNSA. This CDR3 has 18 amino acids. Losses at the gene ends were 4 bases for V and 3 bases for J; bases not matched to a gene: 10. Participants, roughly 18 to 100 years old, spanned under 30 US areas. Some clones are missing from TCRdb's copy, which holds only in-frame ones; the method was immunoSEQ multiplex PCR. The profile covers approximately 140,000 clones, with about 87% appearing a single time and roughly 3.8% taken by the ten largest. Sample: PBMCs or T cells enriched from blood (not recorded which). The chain carries TRBV7-2 and TRBJ2-2, with 11 nucleotides matching TRBD2. The sequence was obtained from a man aged 50 or older in a cohort exposed to, infected with or recovered from COVID-19 (not recorded which). CDR3 coding DNA: TGTGCCAGCAGCTCACTCTTTAGCGGGGGGGCTGACACCGGGGAGCTGTTTTTT. Translated: CASSSLFSGGADTGELFF.